This TCR beta chain is from a study of T cell responses to AZD1222 COVID-19 vaccine. Findings and caveats of the study: Researchers report vaccine-associated CD4 TCRs spanning spike, with dominance at 160-218 and 743-854.

About this clone itself: Its cognate antigen is unknown.

Method: immunoSEQ multiplex PCR; TCRdb's copy keeps in-frame clones and lacks some. The repertoire holds 75,000 or so clones, with more than 85% as singletons. Germline lookup yields CDR1 SGDLS and CDR2 YYNGEE. This CDR3 comprises 14 residues. V shed 4 bases and J shed 5 bases, with 16 bases lying between them. The J gene is TRBJ2-7, the V gene TRBV9, with D possibly TRBD2 on 7 matching bases. Specimen: peripheral blood, collected 28 days after the second AZD1222 dose. This TCR was sampled from an adult who received the AZD1222 COVID-19 vaccine. In DNA form, the CDR3 reads TGTGCCAGCAGCAAAGAGGGGGGGCCTAACGAGCAGTACTTC. This sequence encodes CASSKEGGPNEQYF.